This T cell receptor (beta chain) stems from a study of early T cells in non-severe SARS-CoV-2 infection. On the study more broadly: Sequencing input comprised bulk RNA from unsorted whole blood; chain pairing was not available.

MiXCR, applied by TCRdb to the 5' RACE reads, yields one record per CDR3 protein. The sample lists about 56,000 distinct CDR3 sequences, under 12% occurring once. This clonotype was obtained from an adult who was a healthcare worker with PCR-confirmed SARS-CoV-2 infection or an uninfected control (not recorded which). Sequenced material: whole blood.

CDR3 DNA sequence: TGTGCCAGTAGTATTTCAGGGACGAGTAGTGGCTACACCTTC. This sequence encodes CASSISGTSSGYTF. V and J are TRBV19 and TRBJ1-2; a possible D gene is TRBD1 (5 bases). V was pared by 3 bases and J by 7 bases, with 15 bases between. The germline V gene has CDR1 LNHDA and CDR2 SQIVND (reference sequence). This CDR3 contains 14 residues.